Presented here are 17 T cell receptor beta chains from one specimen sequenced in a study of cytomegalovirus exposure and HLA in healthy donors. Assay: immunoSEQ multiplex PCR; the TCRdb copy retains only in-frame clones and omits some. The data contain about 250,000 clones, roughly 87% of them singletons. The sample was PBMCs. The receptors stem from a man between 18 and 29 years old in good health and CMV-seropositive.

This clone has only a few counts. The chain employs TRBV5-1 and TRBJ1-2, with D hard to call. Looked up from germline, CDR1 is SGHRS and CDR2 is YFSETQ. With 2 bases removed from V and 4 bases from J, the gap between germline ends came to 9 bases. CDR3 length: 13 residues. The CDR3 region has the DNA TGCGCCAGCAGCTTCAGCTATAGCTATGGCTACACCTTC. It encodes CASSFSYSYGYTF.

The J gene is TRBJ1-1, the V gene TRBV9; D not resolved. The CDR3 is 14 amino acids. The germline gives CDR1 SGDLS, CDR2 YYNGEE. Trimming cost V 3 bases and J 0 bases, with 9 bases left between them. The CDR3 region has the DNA TGTGCCAGCAGCGGACGACCTGTGAACACTGAAGCTTTCTTT. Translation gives CASSGRPVNTEAFF.

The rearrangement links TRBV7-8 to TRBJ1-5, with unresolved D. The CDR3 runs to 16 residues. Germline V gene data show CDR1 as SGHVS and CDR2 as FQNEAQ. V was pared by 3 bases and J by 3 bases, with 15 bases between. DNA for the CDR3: TGTGCCAGCAGCTTCGGGAGCGGACCGTTCAATCAGCCCCAGCATTTT. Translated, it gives CASSFGSGPFNQPQHF.

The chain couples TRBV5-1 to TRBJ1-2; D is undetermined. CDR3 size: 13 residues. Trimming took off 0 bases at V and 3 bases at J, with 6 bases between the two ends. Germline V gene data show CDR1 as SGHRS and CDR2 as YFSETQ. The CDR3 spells CASSLGRDYGYTF. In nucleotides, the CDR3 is TGCGCCAGCAGCTTGGGCAGAGACTATGGCTACACCTTC.

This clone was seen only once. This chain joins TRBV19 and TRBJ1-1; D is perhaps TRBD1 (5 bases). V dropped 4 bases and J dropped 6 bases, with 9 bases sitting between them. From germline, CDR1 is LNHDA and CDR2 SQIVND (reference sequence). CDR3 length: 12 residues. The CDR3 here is CASSTQGAEAFF. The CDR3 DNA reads TGTGCCAGTAGTACCCAGGGCGCTGAAGCTTTCTTT.

In DNA, the CDR3 is TGCGCCAGCAGCTACGACGTGAACACTGAAGCTTTCTTT. Translated: CASSYDVNTEAFF. The V and J genes are TRBV5-1 and TRBJ1-1, with no clear D. V was shortened by 3 bases and J by 0 bases, with 6 bases between the two germline ends. The germline CDR1 and CDR2 sequences are SGHRS and YFSETQ. The CDR3 covers 13 residues. Together with reference TRBV5-1 and TRBJ1-1, the CDR3 gives the full variable domain: KAGVTQTPRYLIKTRGQQVTLSCSPISGHRSVSWYQQTPGQGLQFLFEYFSETQRNKGNFPGRFSGRQFSNSRSEMNVSTLELGDSALYLCASSYDVNTEAFFGQGTRLTVV.

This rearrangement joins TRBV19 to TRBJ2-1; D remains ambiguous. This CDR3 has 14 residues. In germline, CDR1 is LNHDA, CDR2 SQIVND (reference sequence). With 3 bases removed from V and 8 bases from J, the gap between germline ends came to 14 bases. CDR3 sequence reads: CASSMPPHKDEQFF. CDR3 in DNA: TGTGCCAGTAGTATGCCCCCTCACAAGGATGAGCAGTTCTTC.

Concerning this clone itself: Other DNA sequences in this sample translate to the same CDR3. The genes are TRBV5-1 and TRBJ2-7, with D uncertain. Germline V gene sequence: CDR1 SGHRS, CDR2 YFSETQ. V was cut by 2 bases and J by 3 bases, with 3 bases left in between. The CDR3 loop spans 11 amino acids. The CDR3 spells CASSFGYEQYF. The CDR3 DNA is TGCGCCAGCAGCTTCGGCTACGAGCAGTACTTC.

The CDR3 bases are TGTGCCAGCGGGTCACAGGGAGGTCCTAGTGAAAAACTGTTTTTT. Amino acids: CASGSQGGPSEKLFF. J is TRBJ1-4 and V is TRBV2; a possible D gene is TRBD1 (6 bases). The V end was cut by 8 bases, the J end by 7 bases, with 20 bases between. Germline CDR1 is SNHLY and CDR2 is FYNNEI. CDR3 length: 15 amino acids.

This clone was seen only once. CDR3 nucleotide sequence: TGTGCCTGGAGTGTGGGGCTCGGGGACGAGCAGTACTTC. Translating it yields CAWSVGLGDEQYF. This sequence joins TRBV30 and TRBJ2-7; D might be TRBD1 or TRBD2, each matching 5 bases. Germline CDR1 and CDR2: GTSNPN and SVGIG (reference sequence). V was pared by 0 bases and J by 5 bases, with 11 bases between. The CDR3 contains 13 residues.

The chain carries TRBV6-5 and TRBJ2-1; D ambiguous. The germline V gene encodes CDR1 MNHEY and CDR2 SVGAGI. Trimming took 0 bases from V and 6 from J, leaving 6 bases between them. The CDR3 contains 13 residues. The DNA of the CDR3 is TGTGCCAGCAGTTACTCGAGCGCCAATGAGCAGTTCTTC. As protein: CASSYSSANEQFF.

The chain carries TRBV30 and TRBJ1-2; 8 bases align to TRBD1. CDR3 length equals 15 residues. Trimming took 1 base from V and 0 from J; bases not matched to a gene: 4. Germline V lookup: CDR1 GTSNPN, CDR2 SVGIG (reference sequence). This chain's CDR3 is CAWSGGQGSNYGYTF. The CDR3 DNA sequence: TGTGCCTGGAGTGGCGGACAGGGTTCTAACTATGGCTACACCTTC. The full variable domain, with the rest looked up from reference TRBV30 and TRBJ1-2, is SQTIHQWPATLVQPVGSPLSLECTVEGTSNPNLYWYRQAAGRGLQLLFYSVGIGQISSEVPQNLSASRPQDRQFILSSKKLLLSDSGFYLCAWSGGQGSNYGYTFGSGTRLTVV.

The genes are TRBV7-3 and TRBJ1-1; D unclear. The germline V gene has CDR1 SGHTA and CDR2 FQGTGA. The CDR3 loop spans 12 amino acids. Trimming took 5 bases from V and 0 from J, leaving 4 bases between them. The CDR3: CASSDMNTEAFF. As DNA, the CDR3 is TGTGCCAGCAGCGACATGAACACTGAAGCTTTCTTT.

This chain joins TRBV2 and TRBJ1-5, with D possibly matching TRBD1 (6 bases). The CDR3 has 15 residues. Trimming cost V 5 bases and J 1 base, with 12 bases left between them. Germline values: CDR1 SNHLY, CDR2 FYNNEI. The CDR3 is CASSRLRGSNQPQHF. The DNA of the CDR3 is TGTGCCAGCAGTCGCCTTAGGGGGAGCAATCAGCCCCAGCATTTT.

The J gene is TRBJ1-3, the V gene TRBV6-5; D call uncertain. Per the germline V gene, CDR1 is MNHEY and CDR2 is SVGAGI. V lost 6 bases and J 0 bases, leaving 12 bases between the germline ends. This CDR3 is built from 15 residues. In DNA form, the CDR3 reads TGTGCCAGCAGCACGACACCCTACTCTGGAAACACCATATATTTT. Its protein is CASSTTPYSGNTIYF.

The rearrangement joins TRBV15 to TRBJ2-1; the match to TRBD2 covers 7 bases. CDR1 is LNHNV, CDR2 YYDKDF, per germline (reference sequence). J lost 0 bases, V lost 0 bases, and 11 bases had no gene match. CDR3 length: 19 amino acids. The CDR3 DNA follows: TGTGCCACCAGCAGAGATTTGCTAGCGGAGCCCCGCTCCTACAATGAGCAGTTCTTC. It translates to CATSRDLLAEPRSYNEQFF.

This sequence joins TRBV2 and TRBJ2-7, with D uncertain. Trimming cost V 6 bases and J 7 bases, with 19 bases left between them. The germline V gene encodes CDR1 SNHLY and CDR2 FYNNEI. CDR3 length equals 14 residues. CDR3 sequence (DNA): TGTGCCAGCAGAGGTCTCACCGGGCGATTGGAGCAGTACTTC. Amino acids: CASRGLTGRLEQYF.